This T cell receptor beta chain was observed in a study of spatial heterogeneity in lung cancer. Study findings and constraints: Tumor mutation counts were tracked by expanded intratumoral alpha and beta TCR counts.

Time point: sample taken at primary tumor resection. From the 5' RACE reads, TCRdb called clonotypes with MiXCR, one entry per CDR3 protein. The table lists 3,000 to 5,000 distinct CDR3 sequences, 39% of them singletons. Germline V gene lookup returns CDR1 LGHDT and CDR2 YNNKEL (reference sequence). V lost 4 bases to trimming and J lost 5 bases; unmatched junction nucleotides: 1. The length of the CDR3 is 13 residues. In the case of this clonotype: Its antigen is not identified.

Sequencing used lung tumor tissue, obtained at surgery. This clonotype was obtained from a male donor with early-stage non-small cell lung cancer. V gene TRBV3-1 combines with J gene TRBJ2-2; 7 positions match TRBD1. CDR3 region: CASSPTGTGELFF. For the CDR3, the DNA is TGTGCCAGCAGCCCGACAGGGACCGGGGAGCTGTTTTTT.